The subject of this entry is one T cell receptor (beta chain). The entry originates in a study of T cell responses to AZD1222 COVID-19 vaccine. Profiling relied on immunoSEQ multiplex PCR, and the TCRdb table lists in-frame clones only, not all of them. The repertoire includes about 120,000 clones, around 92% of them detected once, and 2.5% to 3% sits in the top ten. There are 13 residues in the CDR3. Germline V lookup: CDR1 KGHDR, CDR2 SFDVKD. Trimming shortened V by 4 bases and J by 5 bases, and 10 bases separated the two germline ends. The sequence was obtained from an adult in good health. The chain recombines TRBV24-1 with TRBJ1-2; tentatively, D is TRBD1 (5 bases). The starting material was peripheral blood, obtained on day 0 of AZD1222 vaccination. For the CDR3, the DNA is TGTGCCACCAGTGACAGGGAGAAGTATGGCTACACCTTC. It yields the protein CATSDREKYGYTF.